Sequencing of this TCR beta chain was carried out in a study of cytomegalovirus exposure and HLA in healthy donors. The assay was immunoSEQ multiplex PCR, and TCRdb's table has in-frame clones only and misses some. The sample carries over 80,000 clones, around 84% recorded once. There are 16 residues in the CDR3. Trimming cost V 2 bases and J 6 bases; bases outside gene matches: 11. Germline V gene data show CDR1 as MNHNS and CDR2 as SASEGT. Note on this clone: Its antigen is not known.

Study-wide findings and caveats: The study put some 160 TCR beta chains on its list as cytomegalovirus-associated.

The source material was PBMCs. The gene calls are TRBV6-1 and TRBJ2-3, with 7 bases matching TRBD2. This TCR was recovered from a man younger than 35 in good health and CMV-seropositive. For the CDR3, the DNA is TGTGCCAGCAGTGAATGGGGGGGAGCGGGCGGGGATACGCAGTATTTT. This sequence encodes CASSEWGGAGGDTQYF.